Below are 4 T cell receptor beta chains sequenced from a single sample in a study of human T cells and chemical hapten exposure. Indicated time point: patch test 3, about 24 weeks after DPC sensitization. Indicated treatment: therapeutic diphenylcyclopropenone sensitization with weekly scalp DPC. TCRdb redid the calling of the RACE reads with MiXCR, one entry per CDR3 protein. The table includes 95,000 to 150,000 distinct CDR3 sequences, about 11% detected once. Sequencing was performed on whole blood, taken in connection with sensitization to the hapten diphenylcyclopropenone (DPC). These receptors originate from a woman in her 50s with alopecia areata. Some clones in this sample may be carry-over from other donors' samples.

This chain links TRBV2 with TRBJ2-1; 13 nucleotides align to TRBD2. Germline CDR1 is SNHLY and CDR2 is FYNNEI. The CDR3 is 15 amino acids. Unmatched junction bases numbered 6, after V lost 5 bases and J lost 8 bases. The CDR3 nucleotides read TGTGCCAGCAGTACTAGCGGGAGGGCCCGTGATGAGCAGTTCTTC. Translation: CASSTSGRARDEQFF.

This clonotype has just a few counts. The chain couples TRBV4-3 to TRBJ2-3; D is possibly TRBD2 (5 bases). The CDR3 length is 18 residues. Germline assignment: CDR1 LGHNA and CDR2 YSLEER. V lost 4 bases to trimming and J lost 3 bases, with 23 bases between them. CDR3 sequence reads: CASSRGVRAAMRTDTQYF. The CDR3 coding sequence is TGCGCCAGCAGCCGAGGTGTCCGAGCGGCAATGCGGACAGATACGCAGTATTTT.

This clonotype was picked up many times. The rearrangement uses TRBV30 and TRBJ2-1, with D unresolved. Germline lookup yields CDR1 GTSNPN and CDR2 SVGIG (reference sequence). Trimming left V 2 bases short and J 8 bases short, with 10 bases between. This CDR3 is built from 12 residues. In nucleotides, the CDR3 is TGTGCCTGGAGTCCTGGCACCGATGAGCAGTTCTTC. This sequence encodes CAWSPGTDEQFF.

This clonotype came up a few times. The CDR3 region is CASSLGGEGNQPQHF. CDR3 coding DNA: TGTGCCAGCAGCTTAGGTGGGGAGGGCAATCAGCCCCAGCATTTT. This chain connects TRBV13 to TRBJ1-5; D ambiguous. The CDR3 loop spans 15 amino acids. Germline V gives CDR1 PRHDT, CDR2 FYEKMQ (reference sequence). V was clipped by 0 bases and J by 2 bases, with 8 bases between them.